Reported below is one T cell receptor (beta chain). J was trimmed by 4 bases and V by 4 bases; bases with no gene match: 14. The CDR3 runs 17 residues. CDR1 is MNHEY and CDR2 is SMNVEV in the germline V gene (reference sequence). This sample was included in a study of blood T cell repertoires in COVID-19. Method: immunoSEQ multiplex PCR; TCRdb's copy keeps in-frame clones and lacks some. The data show about 250,000 clones, with 80% to 95% seen just once and around 0.9% held by the top ten. The rearrangement uses TRBV27 and TRBJ2-7, with 9 bases that match TRBD1. The TCR originated in a man younger than 45 with COVID-19, enrolled during active disease. The source material was peripheral blood. CDR3 sequence (DNA): TGTGCCAGCAGTTCTTTGAATGCCGGGACAGGGATGTACGAGCAGTACTTC. It specifies CASSSLNAGTGMYEQYF.